Sequencing of this T cell receptor (beta chain) was carried out in a study of blood T cell repertoires in COVID-19. The wider study: T cells, B-cell-depleted T cells, or PBMCs provided the cDNA or gDNA that served as material.

The table came from immunoSEQ multiplex PCR; TCRdb's copy has only in-frame clones and leaves some out. The sample carries over 250,000 clones, approximately 87% recorded once. With V trimmed by 4 bases and J by 1 base, 3 bases remained unmatched. This CDR3 has 15 amino acids. Germline V gene lookup returns CDR1 KGHDR and CDR2 SFDVKD. V is TRBV24-1 and J is TRBJ2-3; 8 bases line up with TRBD1. Sequencing was carried out using peripheral blood. The clonotype comes from a woman in her 50s with acute or convalescent COVID-19. CDR3 nucleotides: TGTGCCACCAGTGACCCGGGACAGGGCACAGATACGCAGTATTTT. Residues: CATSDPGQGTDTQYF.